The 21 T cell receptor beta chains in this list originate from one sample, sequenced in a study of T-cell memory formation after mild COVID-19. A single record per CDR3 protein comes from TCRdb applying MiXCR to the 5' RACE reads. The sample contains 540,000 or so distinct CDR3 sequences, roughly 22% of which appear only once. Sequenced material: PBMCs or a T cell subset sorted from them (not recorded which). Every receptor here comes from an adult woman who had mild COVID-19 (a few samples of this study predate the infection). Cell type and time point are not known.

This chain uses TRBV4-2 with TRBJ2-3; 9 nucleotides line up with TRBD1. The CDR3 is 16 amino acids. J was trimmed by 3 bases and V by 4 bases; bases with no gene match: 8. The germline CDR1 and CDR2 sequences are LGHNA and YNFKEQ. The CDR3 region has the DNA TGTGCCAGCAGCCGCGACCGGACAGGGGCTACAGATACGCAGTATTTT. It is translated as CASSRDRTGATDTQYF.

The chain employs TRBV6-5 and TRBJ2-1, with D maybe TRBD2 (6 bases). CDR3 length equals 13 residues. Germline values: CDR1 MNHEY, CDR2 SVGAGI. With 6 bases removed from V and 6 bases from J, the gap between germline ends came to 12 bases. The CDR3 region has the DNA TGTGCCAGCAGGCTACTCGGGAGCAATGAGCAGTTCTTC. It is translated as CASRLLGSNEQFF.

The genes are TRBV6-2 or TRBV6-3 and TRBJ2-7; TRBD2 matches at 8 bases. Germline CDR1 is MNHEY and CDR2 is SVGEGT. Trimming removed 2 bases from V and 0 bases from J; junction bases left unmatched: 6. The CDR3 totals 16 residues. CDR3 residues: CASSYGGGRTSYEQYF. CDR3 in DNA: TGTGCCAGCAGTTACGGGGGCGGGAGGACCTCCTACGAGCAGTACTTC.

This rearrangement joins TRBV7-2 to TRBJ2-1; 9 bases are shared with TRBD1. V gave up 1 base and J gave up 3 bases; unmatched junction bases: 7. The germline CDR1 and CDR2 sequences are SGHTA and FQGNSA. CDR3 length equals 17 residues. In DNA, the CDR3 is TGTGCCAGCAGCTTAGGTTTCGGGACAGGGATCTACAATGAGCAGTTCTTC. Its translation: CASSLGFGTGIYNEQFF.

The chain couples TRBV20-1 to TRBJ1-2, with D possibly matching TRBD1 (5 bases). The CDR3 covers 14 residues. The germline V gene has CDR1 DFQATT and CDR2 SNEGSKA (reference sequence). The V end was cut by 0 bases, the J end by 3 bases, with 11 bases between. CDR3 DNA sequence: TGCAGTGCTAGAGAAACAGGCTGGGACTATGGCTACACCTTC. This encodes CSARETGWDYGYTF.

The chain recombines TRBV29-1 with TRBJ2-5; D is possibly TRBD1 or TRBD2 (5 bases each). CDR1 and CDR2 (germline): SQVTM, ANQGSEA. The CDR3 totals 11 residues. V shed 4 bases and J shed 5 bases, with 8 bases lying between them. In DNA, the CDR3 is TGCAGCGTTGGTGAGGGGGAGACCCAGTACTTC. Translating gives CSVGEGETQYF.

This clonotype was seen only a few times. As DNA, the CDR3 is TGCGCCAGCAGGGACTACTCTGGGGCCAACGTCCTGACTTTC. Its translation is CASRDYSGANVLTF. The J gene is TRBJ2-6, the V gene TRBV5-1; tentative D call: TRBD2 (6 bases). The V end was cut by 5 bases, the J end by 0 bases, with 6 bases between. The germline CDR1 and CDR2 sequences are SGHRS and YFSETQ. The CDR3 has 14 residues.

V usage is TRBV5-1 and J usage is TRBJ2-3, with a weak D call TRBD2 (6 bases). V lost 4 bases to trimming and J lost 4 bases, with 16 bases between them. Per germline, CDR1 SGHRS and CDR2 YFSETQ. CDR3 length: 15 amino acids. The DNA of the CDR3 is TGCGCCAGCAGCAAAGGACATGGGAGGTCAGATACGCAGTATTTT. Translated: CASSKGHGRSDTQYF.

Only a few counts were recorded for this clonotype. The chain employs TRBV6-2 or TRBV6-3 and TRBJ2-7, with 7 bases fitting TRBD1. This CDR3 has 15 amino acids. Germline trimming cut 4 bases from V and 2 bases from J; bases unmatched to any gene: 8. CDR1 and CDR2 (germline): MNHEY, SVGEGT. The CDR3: CASSFPTGSAYEQYF. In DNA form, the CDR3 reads TGTGCCAGCAGTTTCCCGACAGGGAGCGCCTACGAGCAGTACTTC.

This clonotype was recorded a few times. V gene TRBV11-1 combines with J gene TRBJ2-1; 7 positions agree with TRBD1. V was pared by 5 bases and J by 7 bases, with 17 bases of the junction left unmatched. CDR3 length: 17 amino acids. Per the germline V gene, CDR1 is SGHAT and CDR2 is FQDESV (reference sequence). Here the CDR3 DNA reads TGTGCCAGCAGCAACGGTTTGTGGGCAAGGGGGCAGAATGAGCAGTTCTTC. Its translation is CASSNGLWARGQNEQFF.

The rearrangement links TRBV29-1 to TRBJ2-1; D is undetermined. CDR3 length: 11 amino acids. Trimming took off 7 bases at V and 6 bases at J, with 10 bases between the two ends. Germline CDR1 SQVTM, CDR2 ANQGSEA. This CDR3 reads CSGTPGNEQFF. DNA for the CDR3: TGCAGCGGGACCCCCGGCAATGAGCAGTTCTTC.

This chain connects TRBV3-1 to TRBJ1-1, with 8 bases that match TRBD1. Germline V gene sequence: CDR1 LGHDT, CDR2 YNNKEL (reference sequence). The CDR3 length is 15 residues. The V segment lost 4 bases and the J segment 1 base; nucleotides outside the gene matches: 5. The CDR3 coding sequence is TGTGCCAGCAGCCTGGGACAGGCCAGGAACACTGAAGCTTTCTTT. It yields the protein CASSLGQARNTEAFF. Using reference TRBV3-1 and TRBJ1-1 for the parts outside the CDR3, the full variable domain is DTAVSQTPKYLVTQMGNDKSIKCEQNLGHDTMYWYKQDSKKFLKIMFSYNNKELIINETVPNRFSPKSPDKAHLNLHINSLELGDSAVYFCASSLGQARNTEAFFGQGTRLTVV.

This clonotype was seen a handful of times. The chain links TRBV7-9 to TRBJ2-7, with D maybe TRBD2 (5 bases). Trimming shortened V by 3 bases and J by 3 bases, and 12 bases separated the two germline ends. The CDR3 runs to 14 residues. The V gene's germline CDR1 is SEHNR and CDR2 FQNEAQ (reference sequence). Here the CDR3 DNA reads TGTGCCAGCAGCTTGAATAGGGAGAGCTACGAGCAGTACTTC. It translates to CASSLNRESYEQYF. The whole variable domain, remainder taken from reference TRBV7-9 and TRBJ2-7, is DTGVSQNPRHKITKRGQNVTFRCDPISEHNRLYWYRQTLGQGPEFLTYFQNEAQLEKSRLLSDRFSAERPKGSFSTLEIQRTEQGDSAMYLCASSLNRESYEQYFGPGTRLTVT.

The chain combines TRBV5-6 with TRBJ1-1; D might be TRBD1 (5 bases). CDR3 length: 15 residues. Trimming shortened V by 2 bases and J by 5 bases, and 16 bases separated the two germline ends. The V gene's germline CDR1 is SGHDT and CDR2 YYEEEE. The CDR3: CASSFFTREITEAFF. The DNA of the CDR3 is TGTGCCAGCAGCTTTTTTACCAGGGAGATAACTGAAGCTTTCTTT.

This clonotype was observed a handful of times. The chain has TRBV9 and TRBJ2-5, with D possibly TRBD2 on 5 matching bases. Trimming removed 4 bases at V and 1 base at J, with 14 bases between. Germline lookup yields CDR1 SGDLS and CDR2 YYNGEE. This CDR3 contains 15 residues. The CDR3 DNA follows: TGTGCCAGCAGCATCAACGGGCGGGTCCAAGAGACCCAGTACTTC. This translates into CASSINGRVQETQYF.

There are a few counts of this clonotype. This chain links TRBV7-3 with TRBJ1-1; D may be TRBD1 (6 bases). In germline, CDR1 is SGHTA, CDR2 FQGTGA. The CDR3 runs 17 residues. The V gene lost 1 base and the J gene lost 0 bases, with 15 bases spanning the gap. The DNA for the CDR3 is TGTGCCAGCAGCTTAATGGGGGGCCAACCCATGAACACTGAAGCTTTCTTT. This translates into CASSLMGGQPMNTEAFF.

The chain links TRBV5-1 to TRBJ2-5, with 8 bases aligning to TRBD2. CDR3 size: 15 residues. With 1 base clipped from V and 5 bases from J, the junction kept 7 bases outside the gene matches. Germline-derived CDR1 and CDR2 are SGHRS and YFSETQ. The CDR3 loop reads CASSLLSGTWETQYF. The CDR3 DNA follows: TGCGCCAGCAGCTTGCTTAGCGGGACATGGGAGACCCAGTACTTC.

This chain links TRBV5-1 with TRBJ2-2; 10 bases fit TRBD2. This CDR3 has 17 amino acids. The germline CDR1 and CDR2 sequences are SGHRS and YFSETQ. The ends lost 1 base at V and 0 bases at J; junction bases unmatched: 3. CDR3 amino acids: CASSLPLAGTNTGELFF. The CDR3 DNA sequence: TGCGCCAGCAGCTTGCCACTAGCGGGGACGAACACCGGGGAGCTGTTTTTT.

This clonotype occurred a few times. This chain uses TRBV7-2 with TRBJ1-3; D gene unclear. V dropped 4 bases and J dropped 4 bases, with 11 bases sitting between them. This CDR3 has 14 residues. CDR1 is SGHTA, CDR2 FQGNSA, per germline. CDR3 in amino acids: CASSYSGAGNTIYF. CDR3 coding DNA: TGTGCCAGCAGCTACTCAGGTGCCGGAAACACCATATATTTT.

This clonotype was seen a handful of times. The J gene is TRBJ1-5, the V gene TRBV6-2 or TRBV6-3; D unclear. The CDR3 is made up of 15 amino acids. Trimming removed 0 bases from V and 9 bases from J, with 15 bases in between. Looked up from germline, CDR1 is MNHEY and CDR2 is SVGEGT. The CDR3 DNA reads TGTGCCAGCAGTTACTCGAAGGGCTTCGGACTGCCCCAGCATTTT. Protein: CASSYSKGFGLPQHF.

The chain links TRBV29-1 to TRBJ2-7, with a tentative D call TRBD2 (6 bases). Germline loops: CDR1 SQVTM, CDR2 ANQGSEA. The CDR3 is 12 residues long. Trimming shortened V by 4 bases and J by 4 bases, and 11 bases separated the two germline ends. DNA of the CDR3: TGCAGCGTTGTAGTGCGGGAATACGAGCAGTACTTC. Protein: CSVVVREYEQYF.